Described below is a single TCR beta chain sequence and its context. The entry originates in a study of blood T cell repertoires in COVID-19. Background on the study: T cells, B-cell-depleted T cells, or PBMCs supplied cDNA or gDNA.

Source study methods: Quantification of nucleated cells was approximated via reference gene primer amplification. Sequencing used immunoSEQ multiplex PCR; TCRdb keeps in-frame clones, though not all of them. The V and J calls and the clone size are those of that table, but D and trimming were determined from the DNA. Among 94,000 or so clones listed, approximately 80% were seen once. The CDR3 sequence is 16 residues long. V lost 2 bases to trimming and J lost 2 bases; unmatched junction nucleotides: 7. Germline V gene data show CDR1 as SGHNT and CDR2 as YYREEE (reference sequence). The specimen was peripheral blood. The source of this sequence is a man in his sixties with acute or convalescent COVID-19. This sequence joins TRBV5-4 and TRBJ2-3; 8 positions match TRBD2. The CDR3 region is CASSLSAGANTDTQYF. CDR3 bases: TGTGCCAGCAGCTTATCAGCGGGGGCCAACACAGATACGCAGTATTTT.